Presented here are 3 T cell receptor beta chains from one specimen sequenced in a study of graft-versus-host responses after intestinal transplantation. Libraries were prepared by immunoSEQ multiplex PCR; TCRdb keeps only in-frame clonotypes and omits some of them. The sample has about 71,000 clones; around 91% are singletons. No antigens are known for them. The source was unstimulated CD8+ T cells sorted from spleen or lymph node cells, collected before intestinal transplant. The receptors come from a human donor who received an intestinal transplant.

V and J are TRBV13 and TRBJ2-2; D is unresolved. This CDR3 contains 13 residues. The germline V gene has CDR1 PRHDT and CDR2 FYEKMQ (reference sequence). V dropped 11 bases and J dropped 7 bases, with 17 bases sitting between them. The CDR3 DNA reads as TGTGCCGTCAAAAAAACGGTTGGCGGGGAGCTGTTTTTT. This encodes CAVKKTVGGELFF. The whole variable domain, filled in from reference TRBV13 and TRBJ2-2, reads AAGVIQSPRHLIKEKRETATLKCYPIPRHDTVYWYQQGPGQDPQFLISFYEKMQSDKGSIPDRFSAQQFSDYHSELNMSSLELGDSALYFCAVKKTVGGELFFGEGSRLTVL.

The V and J genes are TRBV5-1 and TRBJ2-5, with TRBD1 as a possible D gene (6 bases). The V and J ends lost 7 bases and 2 bases respectively, with 21 bases between them. The V gene's germline CDR1 is SGHRS and CDR2 YFSETQ. The CDR3 sequence is 16 residues long. The CDR3 coding sequence is TGCGCCAGCGGGCCTCTCCAACAGGGTACACAAGAGACCCAGTACTTC. This sequence encodes CASGPLQQGTQETQYF.

This chain uses TRBV4-1 with TRBJ2-7, with D perhaps matching TRBD2 (5 bases). The CDR3 loop spans 15 amino acids. V lost 0 bases to trimming and J lost 3 bases, with 12 bases between them. Germline values: CDR1 MGHRA, CDR2 YSYEKL. The CDR3 spells CASSQDPAAGYEQYF. For the CDR3, the DNA is TGCGCCAGCAGCCAAGACCCCGCGGCGGGCTACGAGCAGTACTTC.